This T cell receptor (beta chain) was documented in a study of blood T cell repertoires in COVID-19. Profiled with immunoSEQ multiplex PCR; TCRdb holds only in-frame clones, not every one. The sample holds about 260,000 clones, around nine tenths seen once. Per germline, CDR1 DFQATT and CDR2 SNEGSKA (reference sequence). The CDR3 has 11 amino acids. V was cut by 5 bases and J by 8 bases, with 10 bases left in between. This clone has only one observation. Sequencing was carried out using peripheral blood. V gene TRBV20-1 combines with J gene TRBJ2-1, with a weak D call TRBD2 (6 bases). The receptor was derived from a man aged 35 to 55 who had recovered from COVID-19. In DNA, the CDR3 is TGCAGTGCTTTGGGGACTGATGAGCAGTTCTTC. The encoded protein is CSALGTDEQFF.